The T cell receptor beta chain described here comes from a study of blood T cell repertoires in COVID-19. Study summary: Acute-phase and convalescent COVID-19 samples originated in the United States, Italy and Spain. The analysed material was cDNA or gDNA that came from T cells, B-cell-depleted T cells, or PBMCs.

TCRdb keeps only in-frame clones here, not all; method: immunoSEQ multiplex PCR. The repertoire holds about 190,000 clones, with less than 90% as singletons. This CDR3 has 13 amino acids. V was shortened by 4 bases and J by 2 bases, with 8 bases between the two germline ends. CDR1 and CDR2 from the germline V gene are SGHTA and FQGNSA. This clone has at least ten counts. Sample: peripheral blood. The chain has TRBV7-2 and TRBJ1-1; TRBD1 might be the D (5 bases). The TCR comes from a woman between 40 and 50 years old with acute or convalescent COVID-19. The CDR3 sequence: CASSSGHNTEAFF. Here the CDR3 DNA reads TGTGCCAGCAGCTCAGGACATAACACTGAAGCTTTCTTT.